This T cell receptor (beta chain) was obtained from a study of T cells in Graves' hyperthyroidism and ophthalmopathy. Study conclusions and caveats: Model output signaled ophthalmopathy a median roughly 6.1 months ahead of onset. Clonotypes that were expanded in thyroid above 0.001 mostly appeared in blood too.

This clonotype has at least ten counts. As yet, its antigen is unknown. Exclusion criteria comprised uncontrolled infection, other autoimmune disease, pregnancy or lactation. Each diagnosis drew on symptoms, thyroxine, TRAb, thyroid ultrasound and orbital computed tomography findings. Amplification yielded TCR beta CDR3 regions, with RNA transcripts as the source. With the HTBI primer set, the TCR CDR3 went through a first round of RT-PCR. TCRdb reprocessed the multiplex PCR reads via MiXCR and lists one record per CDR3 protein. The sample records nearly 600,000 distinct CDR3 sequences, 12% to 15% being singletons. V lost 6 bases to trimming and J lost 5 bases, with 17 bases between them. The germline CDR1 and CDR2 sequences are GTSNPN and SVGIG (reference sequence). This CDR3 is 14 amino acids long.

The clonotype comes from a woman between 18 and 30 years old with Graves' ophthalmopathy. This sequence joins TRBV30 and TRBJ2-1, with a weak D call TRBD1 (6 bases). The sequenced sample consisted of blood. The CDR3 DNA follows: TGTGCCTGTCAATCGAGGACAGTCGACAATGAGCAGTTCTTC. Its protein is CACQSRTVDNEQFF.